Each of the 26 T cell receptor beta chains below was sequenced from the same sample in a study of CD8 T cells in Susac syndrome. An amount of RNA that ranged from roughly 0.5 to 1 ug was reverse transcribed with random hexamers. TCRdb passed the immunoSEQ multiplex PCR reads through MiXCR, listing each CDR3 protein once. The sample gives under 250,000 distinct CDR3 sequences, 85% to 95% of which show up once; about 0.15% is in the top ten. Source material: CD4+ T cells from PBMCs. Receptors originate from a human donor with Susac syndrome.

The chain uses TRBV5-1 and TRBJ1-1; no definite D call. CDR3 length: 14 amino acids. The germline CDR1 and CDR2 sequences are SGHRS and YFSETQ. The germline V and J ends were trimmed by 0 bases and 5 bases, with 11 bases remaining between them. For the CDR3, the DNA is TGCGCCAGCAGCTTGGATATAGGAGTGACTGAAGCTTTCTTT. Translating it yields CASSLDIGVTEAFF.

This chain links TRBV5-1 with TRBJ1-3, with 7 bases lining up with TRBD1. Germline CDR1 SGHRS, CDR2 YFSETQ. The CDR3 loop spans 14 amino acids. The V and J ends lost 5 bases and 3 bases, in that order; junction bases with no gene match: 5. CDR3 sequence (DNA): TGCGCCAGCAGTCCTGGACAGGTTGGAAACACCATATATTTT. Translating it yields CASSPGQVGNTIYF.

The chain is built from TRBV4-1 and TRBJ1-1; no firm D call. V was shortened by 3 bases and J by 9 bases, with 14 bases between the two germline ends. The CDR3 covers 13 residues. Per the germline V gene, CDR1 is MGHRA and CDR2 is YSYEKL. The CDR3: CASSQGGWVQAFF. CDR3 DNA: TGCGCCAGCAGCCAGGGTGGATGGGTCCAAGCTTTCTTT.

The genes are TRBV25-1 and TRBJ2-2; possibly TRBD1 for D (6 bases). In germline, CDR1 is MGHDK, CDR2 SYGVNS. V lost 4 bases and J 4 bases, leaving 13 bases between the germline ends. The CDR3 is made up of 15 amino acids. Here the CDR3 reads CASSVQGRVTGELFF. CDR3 nucleotides: TGTGCCAGCAGTGTACAGGGTCGAGTCACCGGGGAGCTGTTTTTT. Based on the CDR3 plus reference TRBV25-1 and TRBJ2-2, the full variable domain is EADIYQTPRYLVIGTGKKITLECSQTMGHDKMYWYQQDPGMELHLIHYSYGVNSTEKGDLSSESTVSRIRTEHFPLTLESARPSHTSQYLCASSVQGRVTGELFFGEGSRLTVL.

This chain connects TRBV19 to TRBJ2-3; 8 bases fit TRBD1. CDR1 is LNHDA, CDR2 SQIVND, per germline (reference sequence). Trimming cost V 4 bases and J 4 bases; bases outside gene matches: 10. This CDR3 region has 16 residues. DNA for the CDR3: TGTGCCAGTAGTAGCAGGGCAGGGGGCGAGGCAGATACGCAGTATTTT. Amino acids: CASSSRAGGEADTQYF.

The chain combines TRBV7-9 with TRBJ1-2; no clear D gene. V lost 0 bases, J lost 4 bases, and 9 bases lay in between. CDR1 is SEHNR and CDR2 is FQNEAQ in the germline V gene (reference sequence). The CDR3 covers 14 residues. The CDR3 reads CASSLAVPTYGYTF. CDR3 DNA: TGTGCCAGCAGCTTAGCGGTCCCCACCTATGGCTACACCTTC.

The CDR3 spells CASSQDLTGLNTEAFF. For the CDR3, the DNA is TGCGCCAGCAGCCAAGATCTAACAGGGCTGAACACTGAAGCTTTCTTT. The chain joins TRBV4-1 to TRBJ1-1; TRBD1 might be the D (6 bases). V was shortened by 0 bases and J by 0 bases, with 11 bases between the two germline ends. Germline V CDR1 and CDR2: MGHRA, YSYEKL. CDR3 length equals 16 residues.

In DNA form, the CDR3 reads TGTGCCAGCAGTGACCAGGGGACACCCTACGAGCAGTACTTC. This encodes CASSDQGTPYEQYF. This chain links TRBV2 with TRBJ2-7, with D perhaps TRBD1 (6 bases). The CDR3 has 14 amino acids. The ends were cut back, 3 bases at V and 2 bases at J, with 11 bases in the middle. Germline-derived CDR1 and CDR2 are SNHLY and FYNNEI.

This chain joins TRBV6-4 and TRBJ2-3, with D hard to call. Trimming cost V 6 bases and J 3 bases, with 16 bases left between them. This CDR3 is 15 amino acids long. Germline loops: CDR1 MRHNA, CDR2 SNTAGT. The CDR3 sequence: CASSRLHSGTDTQYF. In nucleotides, the CDR3 is TGTGCCAGCAGCAGACTTCACTCCGGGACAGATACGCAGTATTTT.

This chain links TRBV12-3 or TRBV12-4 with TRBJ1-6; TRBD1 matches 7 bases. This CDR3 comprises 15 residues. Trimming took 5 bases from V and 9 from J; bases not matched to a gene: 10. DNA for the CDR3: TGTGCCAGCAGTACTGGTGGCAGGGGGGTTTCACCCCTCCACTTT. It encodes CASSTGGRGVSPLHF.

V usage is TRBV27 and J usage is TRBJ2-1; 10 nucleotides agree with TRBD1. V dropped 6 bases and J dropped 8; count of bases not matched to a gene: 7. The CDR3 sequence is 14 residues long. Germline V gene data show CDR1 as MNHEY and CDR2 as SMNVEV (reference sequence). CDR3 protein: CASRGQGHGDEQFF. The CDR3 region has the DNA TGTGCCAGCAGGGGACAGGGGCACGGGGATGAGCAGTTCTTC.

V is TRBV12-5 and J is TRBJ1-5; D is ambiguous. The germline V gene encodes CDR1 LGHNT and CDR2 FRNRAP. The CDR3 length is 15 residues. V was trimmed by 2 bases and J by 0 bases, leaving 8 bases between them. The CDR3 spells CASGLWGYSNQPQHF. Here the CDR3 DNA reads TGTGCTAGTGGTTTGTGGGGTTATAGCAATCAGCCCCAGCATTTT.

This sequence joins TRBV20-1 and TRBJ2-5; TRBD2 aligns across 12 bases. Germline CDR1 reads DFQATT; CDR2 reads SNEGSKA (reference sequence). The CDR3 is 16 residues long. The V and J ends lost 3 bases and 0 bases, in that order; junction bases with no gene match: 5. The CDR3 spells CSASTSGGTYQETQYF. The CDR3 nucleotides read TGCAGTGCTAGTACTAGCGGGGGGACCTACCAAGAGACCCAGTACTTC.

The V and J genes are TRBV30 and TRBJ1-1; unclear D gene. The ends were cut back, 4 bases at V and 8 bases at J, with 14 bases in the middle. From germline, CDR1 is GTSNPN and CDR2 SVGIG (reference sequence). The CDR3 contains 12 residues. The CDR3 region has the DNA TGTGCCTGGATGGGTGGTGACCGAGAAGCTTTCTTT. Protein product: CAWMGGDREAFF.

The chain is built from TRBV7-9 and TRBJ2-2, with TRBD1 identical over 8 bases. V lost 5 bases to trimming and J lost 3 bases; unmatched junction nucleotides: 8. CDR1 and CDR2 (germline): SEHNR, FQNEAQ (reference sequence). This CDR3 has 16 residues. CDR3 DNA: TGTGCCAGCAGCCTCGGACAGGGTTGGGACACCGGGGAGCTGTTTTTT. Protein: CASSLGQGWDTGELFF.

This chain links TRBV28 with TRBJ1-6, with D possibly TRBD1 on 6 matching bases. The V and J ends lost 3 bases and 0 bases respectively, with 15 bases between them. The CDR3 has 18 residues. Germline loops: CDR1 MDHEN, CDR2 SYDVKM. The CDR3 loop is CASSFPYRASSYNSPLHF. Here the CDR3 DNA reads TGTGCCAGCAGTTTCCCCTACAGGGCGAGCTCCTATAATTCACCCCTCCACTTT.

The chain links TRBV5-1 to TRBJ2-7; 9 bases fit TRBD1. There are 15 residues in the CDR3. V trimming: 4 bases; J trimming: 2 bases; junction bases outside the gene matches: 7. Germline V CDR1 and CDR2: SGHRS, YFSETQ. In nucleotides, the CDR3 is TGCGCCAGCAGCCCAGGGACAGGGTCCCCCTACGAGCAGTACTTC. Its translation: CASSPGTGSPYEQYF.

The chain combines TRBV14 with TRBJ2-1; 8 positions match TRBD2. This CDR3 has 13 residues. CDR1 is SGHDN and CDR2 is FVKESK in the germline V gene. V gave up 1 base and J gave up 12 bases; unmatched junction bases: 5. CDR3 in amino acids: CASSQVGRGWQFF. In nucleotides, the CDR3 is TGTGCCAGCAGCCAAGTCGGGAGGGGGTGGCAGTTCTTC.

This clonotype was picked up one time. One end of the junction is discordant with germline, which a read error may explain. The chain couples TRBV28 to TRBJ1-5, with 10 positions matching TRBD1. Germline V lookup: CDR1 MDHEN, CDR2 SYDVKM. CDR3 length: 15 residues. Here the CDR3 DNA reads TGTGCCGGCAGACAGGGGGCAAGGGGCAATCAGCCCCAGCATTTT. It is translated as CAGRQGARGNQPQHF.

This chain joins TRBV18 and TRBJ1-3; D perhaps matches TRBD1 (6 bases). The germline CDR1 and CDR2 sequences are KGHSH and LQKENI. V lost 6 bases and J lost 2, with 11 bases in between. The CDR3 totals 14 residues. CDR3 residues: CASSSNRAGNTIYF. The DNA of the CDR3 is TGTGCCAGCTCGTCAAACAGGGCTGGAAACACCATATATTTT.

The rearrangement joins TRBV7-3 to TRBJ2-2; 8 bases map to TRBD1. Germline loops: CDR1 SGHTA, CDR2 FQGTGA. Unmatched junction bases numbered 7, after V lost 7 bases and J lost 6 bases. The CDR3 contains 14 residues. The CDR3 nucleotides are TGTGCCAGCAACCTACAGGGGGAGGCCGGGGAGCTGTTTTTT. This translates into CASNLQGEAGELFF.

This clonotype was picked up one time. The gene calls are TRBV14 and TRBJ1-6; no firm D call. Trimming stripped 2 bases from V and 7 bases from J, with 12 bases between. The CDR3 extends over 15 amino acids. Germline CDR1 reads SGHDN; CDR2 reads FVKESK. For the CDR3, the DNA is TGTGCCAGCAGCCAATTGGTGCAGAGAAATTCACCCCTCCACTTT. Protein: CASSQLVQRNSPLHF.

DNA for the CDR3: TGCGCCAGCAGCTTGGAGTTGGGGACAGCCTATGGCTACACCTTC. Translating it yields CASSLELGTAYGYTF. This sequence joins TRBV5-1 and TRBJ1-2; 7 bases line up with TRBD1. The CDR3 length is 15 residues. Germline V gives CDR1 SGHRS, CDR2 YFSETQ. Losses at the gene ends were 0 bases for V and 4 bases for J; bases not matched to a gene: 6.

V usage is TRBV5-1 and J usage is TRBJ1-2; 8 bases align to TRBD1. The CDR3 contains 14 residues. CDR1 and CDR2 (germline): SGHRS, YFSETQ. Trimming took 4 bases from V and 7 from J; bases not matched to a gene: 9. DNA of the CDR3: TGCGCCAGCAGCACAGCTGGACAGGGCAGTGGCTACACCTTC. Translated: CASSTAGQGSGYTF.

This rearrangement joins TRBV20-1 to TRBJ2-5, with D tentatively TRBD2 (6 bases). Looked up from germline, CDR1 is DFQATT and CDR2 is SNEGSKA (reference sequence). Trimming took off 6 bases at V and 2 bases at J, with 16 bases between the two ends. The length of the CDR3 is 14 residues. The CDR3 DNA reads TGCAGTGCAAAAGGCGGGACCAGGCAAGAGACCCAGTACTTC. It codes for CSAKGGTRQETQYF.

The count of this clonotype is one. The V call is TRBV5-1, the J call TRBJ1-5; TRBD1 might be the D (5 bases). Germline lookup yields CDR1 SGHRS and CDR2 YFSETQ. This CDR3 has 15 amino acids. The V end lost 4 bases, the J end lost 1 base, and 12 bases lay between the germline ends. The CDR3 here is CASSPWGESNQPQHF. The CDR3 DNA follows: TGCGCCAGCAGCCCCTGGGGGGAAAGCAATCAGCCCCAGCATTTT.